The 26 T cell receptor beta chains below all came from one sample that was sequenced in a study of blood T cell repertoires in COVID-19. The repertoire was sequenced with immunoSEQ multiplex PCR; TCRdb's copy has only in-frame clones and lacks some. The table shows 200,000 to 250,000 clones, with about four fifths occurring only once. Sequencing used PBMCs or T cells enriched from blood (not recorded which). The receptors shown here come from a woman in her forties with acute COVID-19.

The chain has TRBV28 and TRBJ1-2, with a possible D match to TRBD1 (5 bases). In germline, CDR1 is MDHEN, CDR2 SYDVKM. The V end lost 6 bases, the J end lost 8 bases, and 10 bases lay between the germline ends. The CDR3 is made up of 11 amino acids. CDR3 sequence (DNA): TGTGCCAGCAGACCAGGGTTGGGCTACACCTTC. Its protein is CASRPGLGYTF.

This clone was seen just once. The rearrangement links TRBV7-8 to TRBJ1-3, with 8 bases fitting TRBD1. The CDR3 is 15 amino acids. Trimming took 6 bases from V and 4 from J; bases not matched to a gene: 8. Germline V lookup: CDR1 SGHVS, CDR2 FQNEAQ. This CDR3 is CASSPGGAEGNTIYF. Here the CDR3 DNA reads TGTGCCAGCAGTCCAGGGGGCGCGGAAGGAAACACCATATATTTT.

CDR3 residues: CATSRDTNTGELFF. In DNA, the CDR3 is TGTGCCACCAGCAGGGACACGAACACCGGGGAGCTGTTTTTT. The chain links TRBV15 to TRBJ2-2, with D possibly TRBD1 on 5 matching bases. Trimming pared 3 bases from V and 0 bases from J, leaving 5 bases between. The CDR3 spans 14 residues. Germline values: CDR1 LNHNV, CDR2 YYDKDF (reference sequence). The full variable domain, its missing parts supplied by reference TRBV15 and TRBJ2-2, is DAMVIQNPRYQVTQFGKPVTLSCSQTLNHNVMYWYQQKSSQAPKLLFHYYDKDFNNEADTPDNFQSRRPNTSFCFLDIRSPGLGDTAMYLCATSRDTNTGELFFGEGSRLTVL.

This chain connects TRBV3-1 (or the pseudogene TRBV3-2) to TRBJ2-7; D possibly corresponds to TRBD1 (6 bases). The CDR3 contains 13 residues. Germline V gene data show CDR1 as LGHDT and CDR2 as YNNKEL (reference sequence). The V and J ends lost 4 bases and 4 bases respectively, with 11 bases between them. The CDR3 sequence: CASSLQGSYEQYF. Here the CDR3 DNA reads TGTGCCAGCAGCCTCCAGGGGTCTTACGAGCAGTACTTC.

The chain combines TRBV10-2 with TRBJ1-2; a possible D gene is TRBD1 (5 bases). The CDR3 runs to 13 residues. Trimming removed 5 bases from V and 4 bases from J, with 11 bases in between. Germline-derived CDR1 and CDR2 are WSHSY and SAAADI. The CDR3 loop is CASSHDSLYGYTF. The CDR3 nucleotides read TGCGCCAGCAGTCATGACAGCCTCTATGGCTACACCTTC.

This chain uses TRBV27 with TRBJ1-2; no firm D call. The CDR3 covers 15 residues. The V end was cut by 1 base, the J end by 0 bases, with 9 bases between. Looked up from germline, CDR1 is MNHEY and CDR2 is SMNVEV (reference sequence). The DNA of the CDR3 is TGTGCCAGCAGTTTATTCGCTGCGGCTAACTATGGCTACACCTTC. Translated, it gives CASSLFAAANYGYTF.

This chain joins TRBV19 and TRBJ1-3, with 7 bases fitting TRBD1. This CDR3 is 16 amino acids long. Germline V gene sequence: CDR1 LNHDA, CDR2 SQIVND (reference sequence). V lost 7 bases and J lost 0; bases outside the gene matches: 9. DNA for the CDR3: TGTGCCAGTATCCTCGACAGGGTGAGCTCTGGAAACACCATATATTTT. Its protein is CASILDRVSSGNTIYF.

This clone came up once. This chain uses TRBV27 with TRBJ2-3, with 7 bases fitting TRBD1. V was clipped by 5 bases and J by 0 bases; unmatched bases: 8. The CDR3 consists of 16 residues. CDR1 and CDR2 (germline): MNHEY, SMNVEV (reference sequence). CDR3 sequence (DNA): TGTGCCAGCAGTGCCGGGACAGCTTCTAGCACAGATACGCAGTATTTT. It translates to CASSAGTASSTDTQYF.

This clone was seen just once. The rearrangement links TRBV25-1 to TRBJ1-1, with TRBD1 matching over 7 bases. The junction had 3 bases not matched to a gene; V was cut back by 4 bases and J by 1 base. Germline V gene sequence: CDR1 MGHDK, CDR2 SYGVNS. The CDR3 is 14 residues long. CDR3 residues: CASSAGTENTEAFF. CDR3 DNA sequence: TGTGCCAGCAGTGCCGGGACAGAGAACACTGAAGCTTTCTTT.

The chain carries TRBV7-6 and TRBJ2-7; TRBD1 might be the D (6 bases). This CDR3 has 15 amino acids. The germline V gene has CDR1 SGHVS and CDR2 FNYEAQ. V was trimmed by 0 bases and J by 3 bases, leaving 12 bases between them. CDR3 region: CASSLARGKGYEQYF. CDR3 bases: TGTGCCAGCAGCTTAGCAAGGGGGAAAGGCTACGAGCAGTACTTC.

The chain recombines TRBV19 with TRBJ1-6; D gene uncertain. The CDR3 consists of 16 residues. CDR1 is LNHDA and CDR2 is SQIVND in the germline V gene (reference sequence). Trimming left V 4 bases short and J 7 bases short, with 17 bases between. CDR3 loop: CASSTLLGVRNSPLHF. The CDR3, as DNA: TGTGCCAGTAGTACCTTACTCGGGGTTCGAAATTCACCCCTCCACTTT.

The rearrangement links TRBV19 to TRBJ2-1; the match to TRBD1 covers 7 bases. From germline, CDR1 is LNHDA and CDR2 SQIVND (reference sequence). The junction had 11 bases not matched to a gene; V was cut back by 6 bases and J by 6 bases. This CDR3 has 15 amino acids. CDR3 bases: TGTGCCAGTAGCTTAAACAGGGGAATGTTCAATGAGCAGTTCTTC. Its protein product is CASSLNRGMFNEQFF.

This clone has just a few counts. V gene TRBV7-3 combines with J gene TRBJ2-1; 11 nucleotides agree with TRBD1. CDR1 SGHTA and CDR2 FQGTGA come from the germline V gene. Unmatched junction bases numbered 2, after V lost 1 base and J lost 6 bases. CDR3 length: 15 amino acids. CDR3: CASSLRGQGGNEQFF. The CDR3, as DNA: TGTGCCAGCAGCTTAAGGGGACAGGGGGGCAATGAGCAGTTCTTC.

The chain employs TRBV19 and TRBJ1-2; TRBD1 matches 11 bases. The V gene end was trimmed by 6 bases and the J gene end by 8 bases; junction bases not matched to a gene: 11. The CDR3 consists of 15 residues. Germline V gives CDR1 LNHDA, CDR2 SQIVND (reference sequence). CDR3 protein: CASSTDRGRADGYTF. The CDR3 DNA is TGTGCCAGTAGCACGGACAGGGGGCGCGCCGACGGCTACACCTTC.

V usage is TRBV18 and J usage is TRBJ2-5; D not certain. Germline V lookup: CDR1 KGHSH, CDR2 LQKENI. The CDR3 totals 11 residues. V was shortened by 5 bases and J by 2 bases, with 3 bases between the two germline ends. The CDR3 reads CASSYQETQYF. In nucleotides, the CDR3 is TGTGCCAGCTCATATCAAGAGACCCAGTACTTC.

This chain links TRBV9 with TRBJ2-2; 8 bases are a match to TRBD1. CDR1 is SGDLS and CDR2 is YYNGEE in the germline V gene. This CDR3 contains 20 residues. Germline trimming cut 2 bases from V and 1 base from J; bases unmatched to any gene: 16. The CDR3 DNA reads as TGTGCCAGCAGCGTCCCTCACCAACTCGGGGACAGGCTGAACACCGGGGAGCTGTTTTTT. Protein sequence: CASSVPHQLGDRLNTGELFF.

This chain uses TRBV30 with TRBJ1-2; 9 positions match TRBD1. Germline V CDR1 and CDR2: GTSNPN, SVGIG (reference sequence). V was clipped by 3 bases and J by 7 bases; unmatched bases: 9. This CDR3 region has 14 residues. The CDR3 loop reads CAWRRNRGQGGYTF. The CDR3 DNA sequence: TGTGCCTGGAGGCGAAACAGGGGGCAGGGTGGCTACACCTTC.

This chain links TRBV19 with TRBJ1-2, with D possibly being TRBD1 (5 bases). Germline V gene data show CDR1 as LNHDA and CDR2 as SQIVND (reference sequence). The V end lost 7 bases, the J end lost 6 bases, and 15 bases lay between the germline ends. The CDR3 has 13 residues. The CDR3 DNA reads TGTGCCAGTACTCCGGAGAACAGGCATGGCTACACCTTC. Amino acids: CASTPENRHGYTF. The variable domain in full, completed from reference TRBV19 and TRBJ1-2, reads DGGITQSPKYLFRKEGQNVTLSCEQNLNHDAMYWYRQDPGQGLRLIYYSQIVNDFQKGDIAEGYSVSREKKESFPLTVTSAQKNPTAFYLCASTPENRHGYTFGSGTRLTVV.

There are many counts of this clone. The chain couples TRBV29-1 to TRBJ2-5, with 9 bases lining up with TRBD1. The CDR3 consists of 13 residues. The trim removed 7 bases at V and 2 bases at J, leaving 5 bases unmatched. The germline CDR1 and CDR2 sequences are SQVTM and ANQGSEA. The CDR3 bases are TGCAGCGCCGGGACAGGGCAACAAGAGACCCAGTACTTC. Protein product: CSAGTGQQETQYF.

The genes are TRBV11-2 and TRBJ1-2, with D perhaps TRBD1 (6 bases). Germline CDR1 and CDR2: SGHAT and FQNNGV. With 0 bases removed from V and 6 bases from J, the gap between germline ends came to 11 bases. The length of the CDR3 is 14 residues. CDR3: CASSLERGRHGYTF. The CDR3 DNA sequence: TGTGCCAGCAGCTTAGAGCGGGGGCGACATGGCTACACCTTC.

In its sample, this clone was seen a few times. V gene TRBV7-2 combines with J gene TRBJ1-1, with 7 bases matching TRBD1. The CDR3 has 17 amino acids. Germline V gives CDR1 SGHTA, CDR2 FQGNSA. V dropped 5 bases and J dropped 0; count of bases not matched to a gene: 12. CDR3 nucleotides: TGTGCCAGCAGCCTAAGGGGGGACAGATTTATGAACACTGAAGCTTTCTTT. Protein sequence: CASSLRGDRFMNTEAFF.

The chain links TRBV4-3 to TRBJ1-6; 9 positions match TRBD1. The CDR3 is made up of 16 amino acids. J was trimmed by 8 bases and V by 2 bases; bases with no gene match: 7. Germline V lookup: CDR1 LGHNA, CDR2 YSLEER. CDR3 residues: CASSQNRGLGHSPLHF. CDR3 in DNA: TGCGCCAGCAGCCAAAACAGGGGGCTAGGGCATTCACCCCTCCACTTT.

The chain employs TRBV12-3 or TRBV12-4 and TRBJ2-7; TRBD1 matches 8 bases. V was pared by 3 bases and J by 7 bases, with 5 bases of the junction left unmatched. This CDR3 comprises 13 residues. Here the CDR3 DNA reads TGTGCCAGCAGTTTCCTCACAGGGGGAGAGCAGTACTTC. As protein: CASSFLTGGEQYF.

The rearrangement joins TRBV5-1 to TRBJ2-7; 9 bases line up with TRBD1. J gave up 3 bases and V 2 bases, and 3 bases lay outside the gene matches. Germline loops: CDR1 SGHRS, CDR2 YFSETQ. This CDR3 has 14 residues. CDR3 sequence: CASSLRDRDYEQYF. DNA of the CDR3: TGCGCCAGCAGCTTAAGGGACAGGGACTACGAGCAGTACTTC.

The chain recombines TRBV11-2 with TRBJ1-1; 7 bases agree with TRBD1. V lost 5 bases to trimming and J lost 3 bases; unmatched junction nucleotides: 15. Per germline, CDR1 SGHAT and CDR2 FQNNGV. This CDR3 spans 17 amino acids. The CDR3 spells CASSTRQGGGSDTEAFF. CDR3 DNA: TGTGCCAGCAGCACCCGACAGGGAGGTGGTAGTGACACTGAAGCTTTCTTT. The full variable domain, its missing parts supplied by reference TRBV11-2 and TRBJ1-1, is EAGVAQSPRYKIIEKRQSVAFWCNPISGHATLYWYQQILGQGPKLLIQFQNNGVVDDSQLPKDRFSAERLKGVDSTLKIQPAKLEDSAVYLCASSTRQGGGSDTEAFFGQGTRLTVV.

This clone has a handful of counts. The CDR3 loop reads CASSFEALRSEQYF. CDR3 DNA sequence: TGTGCCAGCAGTTTTGAAGCTCTACGATCGGAGCAGTACTTC. The chain couples TRBV28 to TRBJ2-7; D remains ambiguous. V lost 3 bases and J 7 bases, leaving 16 bases between the germline ends. This CDR3 has 14 amino acids. Germline V gives CDR1 MDHEN, CDR2 SYDVKM.